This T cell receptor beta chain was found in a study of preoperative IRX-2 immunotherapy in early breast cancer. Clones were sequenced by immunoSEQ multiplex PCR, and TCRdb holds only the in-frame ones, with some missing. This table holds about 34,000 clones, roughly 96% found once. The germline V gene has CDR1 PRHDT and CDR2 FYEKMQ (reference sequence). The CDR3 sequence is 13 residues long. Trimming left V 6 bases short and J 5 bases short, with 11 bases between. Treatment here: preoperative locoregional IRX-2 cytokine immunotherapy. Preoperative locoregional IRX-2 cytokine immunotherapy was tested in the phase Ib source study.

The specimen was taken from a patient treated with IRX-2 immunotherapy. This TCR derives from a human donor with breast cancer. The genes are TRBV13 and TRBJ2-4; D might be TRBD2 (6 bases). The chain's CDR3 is CASRRGLQNIQYF. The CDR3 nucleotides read TGTGCCAGCAGGAGGGGACTTCAAAACATTCAGTACTTC.